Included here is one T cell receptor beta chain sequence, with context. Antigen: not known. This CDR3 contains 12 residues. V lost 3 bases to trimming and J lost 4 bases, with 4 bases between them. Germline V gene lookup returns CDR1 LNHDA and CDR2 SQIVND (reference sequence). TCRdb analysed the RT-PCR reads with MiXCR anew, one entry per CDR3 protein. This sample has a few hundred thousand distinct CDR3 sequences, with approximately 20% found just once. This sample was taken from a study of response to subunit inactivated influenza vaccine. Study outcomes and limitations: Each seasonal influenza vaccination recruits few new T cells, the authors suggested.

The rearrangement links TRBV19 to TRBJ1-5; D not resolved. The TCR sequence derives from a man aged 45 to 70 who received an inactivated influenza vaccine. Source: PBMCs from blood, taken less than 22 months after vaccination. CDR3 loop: CASSIRNQPQHF. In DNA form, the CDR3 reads TGTGCCAGTAGTATTCGAAATCAGCCCCAGCATTTT.